This TCR beta chain was sequenced for a study of T cells in Graves' hyperthyroidism and ophthalmopathy. General study results and limits: A 13 V-J signature model discriminated ophthalmopathy versus stable hyperthyroidism. Appearing also in blood were most of the thyroid clonotypes expanded above 0.001.

V gave up 3 bases and J gave up 1 base; unmatched junction bases: 4. Germline values: CDR1 SGHVS, CDR2 FQNEAQ. The CDR3 is 15 amino acids. Patients were aged 18 to 65, had disease duration under 2 months, and had newly diagnosed hyperthyroidism. There were TCR beta CDR3 regions amplified from RNA transcripts. TCR CDR3 underwent first-round RT-PCR with the HTBI primer set. TCRdb called the multiplex PCR reads again in MiXCR, with one record for every CDR3 protein. The sample holds approximately 500,000 distinct CDR3 sequences, 46% seen once. This clonotype was seen ten or more times. Its antigen is as yet unknown.

V and J are TRBV7-8 and TRBJ2-7, with TRBD1 matching over 9 bases. This clonotype originated in a woman aged 18-29 years with Graves' hyperthyroidism. The sequenced sample consisted of peripheral blood or thyroid tissue (not recorded which). CDR3: CASSFWDRVSYEQYF. CDR3 bases: TGTGCCAGCAGCTTCTGGGACAGGGTTTCCTACGAGCAGTACTTC. Full variable domain (rest looked up from reference TRBV7-8 and TRBJ2-7): GAGVSQSPRYKVAKRGQDVALRCDPISGHVSLFWYQQALGQGPEFLTYFQNEAQLDKSGLPSDRFFAERPEGSVSTLKIQRTQQEDSAVYLCASSFWDRVSYEQYFGPGTRLTVT.